A single sample gave rise to the 12 T cell receptor beta chains below, sequenced in a study of T cells in Graves' hyperthyroidism and ophthalmopathy. Amplified TCR beta CDR3 regions derived from RNA transcripts. The HTBI primer set served for first-round RT-PCR of the TCR CDR3. Each CDR3 protein gets one entry after TCRdb re-called the multiplex PCR reads with MiXCR. The table shows a few hundred thousand distinct CDR3 sequences, with 15% to 18% occurring only once. Sequenced material: blood. The receptors derive from a woman in her thirties with Graves' hyperthyroidism.

This clonotype has at least ten counts. The chain has TRBV3-1 and TRBJ2-3; 10 positions match TRBD2. CDR1 LGHDT and CDR2 YNNKEL come from the germline V gene (reference sequence). The V gene end was trimmed by 2 bases and the J gene end by 3 bases; junction bases not matched to a gene: 2. This CDR3 is built from 15 residues. Written as DNA, the CDR3 is TGTGCCAGCAGCCAAAGCGGGAGGGCAACAGATACGCAGTATTTT. Its protein is CASSQSGRATDTQYF.

V and J are TRBV2 and TRBJ1-1; no reliable D call. The CDR3 consists of 11 residues. Deletions cut 8 bases from V and 7 bases from J, with 11 bases between. Germline CDR1 is SNHLY and CDR2 is FYNNEI. The CDR3: CASQLNLEAFF. DNA of the CDR3: TGTGCCAGCCAACTTAACCTTGAAGCTTTCTTT.

This clonotype was detected ten times or more. This rearrangement joins TRBV7-2 to TRBJ1-5; 9 bases fit TRBD1. This CDR3 has 15 amino acids. The germline V gene has CDR1 SGHTA and CDR2 FQGNSA. The V segment lost 4 bases and the J segment 9 bases; nucleotides outside the gene matches: 10. CDR3 coding DNA: TGTGCCAGCAGCTCCCGGACAGGGGCTGAAGGGCCCCAGCATTTT. This sequence encodes CASSSRTGAEGPQHF.

The chain joins TRBV7-9 to TRBJ2-2; D remains ambiguous. Trimming cost V 1 base and J 7 bases, with 7 bases left between them. The germline V gene encodes CDR1 SEHNR and CDR2 FQNEAQ (reference sequence). The CDR3 has 13 amino acids. The chain's CDR3 is CASSLVPIGELFF. The CDR3 DNA reads TGTGCCAGCAGCTTAGTCCCCATCGGGGAGCTGTTTTTT. The whole variable domain, filled in from reference TRBV7-9 and TRBJ2-2, reads DTGVSQNPRHKITKRGQNVTFRCDPISEHNRLYWYRQTLGQGPEFLTYFQNEAQLEKSRLLSDRFSAERPKGSFSTLEIQRTEQGDSAMYLCASSLVPIGELFFGEGSRLTVL.

This clonotype turned up a few times. The V and J genes are TRBV27 and TRBJ2-5, with D unclear. The ends were cut back, 9 bases at V and 5 bases at J, with 16 bases in the middle. This CDR3 contains 13 residues. Germline values: CDR1 MNHEY, CDR2 SMNVEV (reference sequence). The CDR3 bases are TGTGCCAGTATGGCGCAAGGGCTTGAGACCCAGTACTTC. This gives the protein CASMAQGLETQYF.

The genes are TRBV7-6 and TRBJ2-3; D remains ambiguous. Germline assignment: CDR1 SGHVS and CDR2 FNYEAQ. The CDR3 is 13 residues long. V shed 1 base and J shed 6 bases, with 8 bases lying between them. This chain's CDR3 is CASSLGRLDTQYF. DNA of the CDR3: TGTGCCAGCAGCTTAGGGAGATTGGATACGCAGTATTTT.

This clonotype was recorded at least ten times. The chain carries TRBV7-2 and TRBJ2-1, with a weak D call TRBD1 (6 bases). The CDR3 runs to 13 residues. Germline CDR1 reads SGHTA; CDR2 reads FQGNSA. Trimming stripped 6 bases from V and 3 bases from J, with 9 bases between. As DNA, the CDR3 is TGTGCCAGCAGAGGACAGCACTACAATGAGCAGTTCTTC. This codes for CASRGQHYNEQFF.

The rearrangement links TRBV20-1 to TRBJ1-5; TRBD1 is a possible D gene (6 bases). Trimming stripped 6 bases from V and 3 bases from J, with 12 bases between. The V gene's germline CDR1 is DFQATT and CDR2 SNEGSKA (reference sequence). The CDR3 loop spans 13 amino acids. The CDR3 sequence is CSAGGMNNQPQHF. CDR3 nucleotides: TGCAGTGCAGGGGGGATGAACAATCAGCCCCAGCATTTT.

The sample holds a few counts of this clonotype. The chain joins TRBV5-6 to TRBJ2-4, with no clear D. Per the germline V gene, CDR1 is SGHDT and CDR2 is YYEEEE. The CDR3 is 13 residues long. Trimming took off 4 bases at V and 8 bases at J, with 13 bases between the two ends. CDR3 sequence (DNA): TGTGCCAGCAGCGACGATACGATGGACATTCAGTACTTC. This codes for CASSDDTMDIQYF.

This clonotype was counted ten times or more. This sequence joins TRBV12-5 and TRBJ2-1; tentative D call: TRBD2 (6 bases). Per the germline V gene, CDR1 is LGHNT and CDR2 is FRNRAP. The V end was cut by 7 bases, the J end by 10 bases, with 14 bases between. The CDR3 spans 12 residues. CDR3 sequence reads: CASVGTAKEQFF. The CDR3 coding sequence is TGTGCTAGTGTCGGGACTGCCAAGGAGCAGTTCTTC.

This clonotype was detected a few times. The chain recombines TRBV6-1 with TRBJ1-1; D gene unclear. The CDR3 has 11 residues. The germline V and J ends were trimmed by 11 bases and 3 bases, with 10 bases remaining between them. Germline CDR1 is MNHNS and CDR2 is SASEGT. The CDR3 is CALRSYTEAFF. CDR3 DNA sequence: TGTGCCCTACGGTCCTACACTGAAGCTTTCTTT.

This clonotype was seen ten or more times. This chain uses TRBV12-3 or TRBV12-4 with TRBJ2-7; TRBD2 matches at 7 bases. V was clipped by 3 bases and J by 3 bases; unmatched bases: 11. The CDR3 sequence is 16 residues long. The CDR3 DNA sequence: TGTGCCAGCAGTTTGATCGGGAGGACCAATAACTACGAGCAGTACTTC. Protein: CASSLIGRTNNYEQYF.